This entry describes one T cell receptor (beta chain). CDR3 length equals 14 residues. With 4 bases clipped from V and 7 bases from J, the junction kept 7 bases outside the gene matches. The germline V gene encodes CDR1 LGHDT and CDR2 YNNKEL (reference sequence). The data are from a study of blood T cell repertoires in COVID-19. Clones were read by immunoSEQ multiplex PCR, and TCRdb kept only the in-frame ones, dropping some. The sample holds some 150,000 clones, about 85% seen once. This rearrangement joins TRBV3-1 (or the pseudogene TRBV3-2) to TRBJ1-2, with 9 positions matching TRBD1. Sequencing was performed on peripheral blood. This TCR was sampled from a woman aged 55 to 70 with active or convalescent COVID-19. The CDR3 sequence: CASSRGTGYGGYTF. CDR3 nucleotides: TGTGCCAGCAGCCGAGGGACAGGGTATGGTGGCTACACCTTC.